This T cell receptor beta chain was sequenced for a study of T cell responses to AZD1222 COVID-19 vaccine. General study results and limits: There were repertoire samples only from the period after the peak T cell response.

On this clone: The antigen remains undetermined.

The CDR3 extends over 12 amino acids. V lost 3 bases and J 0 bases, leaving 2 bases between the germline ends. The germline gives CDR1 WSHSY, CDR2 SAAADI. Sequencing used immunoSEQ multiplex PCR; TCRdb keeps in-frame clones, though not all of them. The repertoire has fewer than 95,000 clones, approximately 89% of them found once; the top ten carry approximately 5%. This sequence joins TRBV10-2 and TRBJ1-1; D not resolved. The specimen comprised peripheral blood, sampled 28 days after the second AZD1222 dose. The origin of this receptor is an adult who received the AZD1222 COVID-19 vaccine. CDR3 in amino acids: CASSELNTEAFF. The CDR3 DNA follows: TGCGCCAGCAGTGAACTGAACACTGAAGCTTTCTTT.